The present T cell receptor (beta chain) was sequenced within a study of Ad26.COV2.S vaccination and SARS-CoV-2 variants. Study at large: The donor was enrolled in the Ad26.COV2.S arm of the COV1001 trial. Findings and caveats of the study: Those who received vaccine or placebo ended up with similar non-spike TCR breadth.

This clone occurred a few times. Its antigen is unidentified. Using immunoSEQ multiplex PCR, the repertoire was profiled, and TCRdb retains in-frame clones only, with some absent. The sample lists a few hundred thousand clones, approximately 83% seen once, with around 7% in the top ten. Treatment defined: 19 received Ad26.COV2.S at low or high dose, single or two shots; about 5 received placebo; per-sample allocation not given. The study sampled participants on day 63 after the first vaccine or placebo injection. It was Wuhan-strain SARS-CoV-2 spike that the Ad26 vaccine vector expressed. V lost 9 bases to trimming and J lost 2 bases, with 11 bases between them. From germline, CDR1 is LNHDA and CDR2 SQIVND (reference sequence). The CDR3 extends over 12 amino acids.

This specimen consisted of peripheral blood, obtained in a trial of Ad26.COV2.S vaccine versus placebo. J is TRBJ2-7 and V is TRBV19; the D gene could be TRBD1 or TRBD2 (6 bases each). This sequence originates from a person between 18 and 65 years old who received the Ad26.COV2.S COVID-19 vaccine or a placebo. For the CDR3, the DNA is TGTGCCAGCCGGGGGCCAACCTACGAGCAGTACTTC. Translation: CASRGPTYEQYF.